Presented here are 4 T cell receptor beta chains from one specimen sequenced in a study of T-cell memory formation after mild COVID-19. TCRdb re-analysed the 5' RACE reads in MiXCR, keeping a single row per CDR3 protein. The table has 150,000 to 200,000 distinct CDR3 sequences, roughly 10% seen once. Sequenced material: PBMCs or a T cell subset sorted from them (not recorded which). Receptors originate from a young man who had mild COVID-19 (a few samples of this study predate the infection). Cell type and time point are not known.

The V and J genes are TRBV10-3 and TRBJ1-1; TRBD1 matches at 7 bases. J gave up 5 bases and V 10 bases, and 13 bases lay outside the gene matches. CDR1 and CDR2 from the germline V gene are ENHRY and SYGVKD. There are 14 residues in the CDR3. This CDR3 reads CATRGAGRETEAFF. DNA for the CDR3: TGTGCCACCAGGGGGGCGGGCAGGGAGACTGAAGCTTTCTTT.

This clonotype occurred a few times. The chain has TRBV12-3 or TRBV12-4 and TRBJ2-3; 12 positions match TRBD2. Trimming at V came to 10 bases and at J to 0 bases, leaving 8 bases not matched to a gene. The CDR3 loop spans 16 amino acids. In nucleotides, the CDR3 is TGTGCCACCAGACTAGCGGGGGAGTCTAGCACAGATACGCAGTATTTT. It specifies CATRLAGESSTDTQYF.

This clonotype was recorded many times. The rearrangement links TRBV4-1 to TRBJ1-4; 7 positions match TRBD1. Germline trimming cut 4 bases from V and 8 bases from J; bases unmatched to any gene: 7. The CDR3 has 14 residues. Germline V gene lookup returns CDR1 MGHRA and CDR2 YSYEKL. In DNA form, the CDR3 reads TGCGCCAGCAGCCCGACAGGGCTCGGAGAAAAACTGTTTTTT. This encodes CASSPTGLGEKLFF.

This chain uses TRBV6-2 or TRBV6-3 with TRBJ2-3; the D is unclear. The CDR3 sequence is 15 residues long. Trimming cost V 4 bases and J 0 bases, with 11 bases left between them. Germline CDR1 MNHEY, CDR2 SVGEGT. The CDR3 DNA is TGTGCCAGCAGTTCTCAGGAACTTAGCACAGATACGCAGTATTTT. Translating gives CASSSQELSTDTQYF.